This T cell receptor beta chain was sequenced for a study of blood T cell repertoires in COVID-19. Only a few counts were recorded for this clone. Some clones are missing from TCRdb's copy, which holds only in-frame ones; the method was immunoSEQ multiplex PCR. Of just over 650,000 clones in the sample, about 87% are singletons; the top ten hold roughly 0.25%. This clonotype was sampled from a woman aged 18-29 years with acute or convalescent COVID-19. Source material: peripheral blood.

The CDR3, as DNA: TGTGCCAGCAGTTTAATGGAGGGTCAGCCCCAGCATTTT. This sequence encodes CASSLMEGQPQHF. V and J are TRBV6-5 and TRBJ1-5; D is ambiguous. Trimming took 4 bases from V and 6 from J, leaving 10 bases between them. Germline values: CDR1 MNHEY, CDR2 SVGAGI. This CDR3 comprises 13 residues.